This TCR beta chain was identified in a study of cytomegalovirus exposure and HLA in healthy donors. The CDR3 contains 15 residues. Germline CDR1 is SEHNR and CDR2 is FQNEAQ (reference sequence). Turning to this clone: What it recognizes is unknown.

Use of 60 Vbeta and 13 Jbeta primers characterized the PCR. Here immunoSEQ multiplex PCR was the method, and the copy in TCRdb shows in-frame clones only, minus some. Here the sample spans 80,000 to 130,000 clones, 60% to 80% being singletons. Study-wide results and limits: Information on immune exposure was restricted to one variable (CMV serostatus). Listed as cytomegalovirus-associated were 150 to 200 TCR beta chains. It was shown in a later analysis that HLA-associated TCR beta chains were more clonally expanded than other, equally common chains. In a later analysis, at a false discovery rate of 0.05, 15,000 to 20,000 TCR beta sequences matched HLA alleles.

The sequenced sample consisted of PBMCs. The genes are TRBV7-9 and TRBJ2-5; 8 nucleotides align to TRBD2. The last part of the DNA fits TRBJ2-7 better; the J call may be wrong. This TCR derives from a young woman in good health and CMV-seropositive. CDR3 in DNA: TGTGCCAGCAGACCGACTAGCGCCACTACCTACGAGCAGTACTTC. It codes for CASRPTSATTYEQYF.